The 3 T cell receptor beta chains presented below share a single source sample, sequenced in a study of T-cell reconstitution after alpha-beta-depleted transplantation in children. The TCRbeta library was prepared with unique molecular identifiers. TCRdb fed the PCR reads into MiXCR, producing one record per CDR3 protein. Counted here are over 150,000 distinct CDR3 sequences, roughly 7.5% occurring once; the ten biggest clones make up 3% to 3.5%. The material sequenced was PBMCs from the stem cell graft donor, taken from the stem cell graft. All receptors derive from a human donor who donated a stem cell graft to a child with Wiskott-Aldrich syndrome.

This clonotype was seen ten or more times. The J gene is TRBJ1-5, the V gene TRBV12-3 or TRBV12-4; possibly TRBD1 for D (5 bases). This CDR3 has 14 amino acids. Between the trimmed V and J ends, which lost 1 base and 5 bases, there was a span of 9 bases. CDR3 bases: TGTGCCAGCAGTTTAGGGGGGTATGATCAGCCCCAGCATTTT. It encodes CASSLGGYDQPQHF.

Many counts were recorded for this clonotype. The chain couples TRBV10-2 to TRBJ1-2; weak D call: TRBD1 (6 bases). The V gene lost 3 bases and the J gene lost 3 bases, with 11 bases spanning the gap. The CDR3 is made up of 14 amino acids. Germline V gives CDR1 WSHSY, CDR2 SAAADI. CDR3 loop: CASSDFQGYYGYTF. As DNA, the CDR3 is TGCGCCAGCAGTGACTTCCAGGGGTACTATGGCTACACCTTC.

This clonotype was recorded many times. V usage is TRBV29-1 and J usage is TRBJ1-1; D uncertain. Trimming stripped 5 bases from V and 1 base from J, with 8 bases between. Germline V lookup: CDR1 SQVTM, CDR2 ANQGSEA. The CDR3 contains 12 residues. Here the CDR3 reads CSVHAWNTEAFF. The CDR3 nucleotides read TGCAGCGTTCACGCGTGGAACACTGAAGCTTTCTTT.